Presented here are 28 T cell receptor beta chains from one specimen sequenced in a study of blood T cell repertoires in COVID-19. Sequencing was performed with immunoSEQ multiplex PCR; in TCRdb, only in-frame clones are kept and a portion is missing. The table has some 15,000 clones, roughly nine tenths seen once. Input material: peripheral blood. All receptors derive from a man aged 50 to 60 with active COVID-19.

The chain uses TRBV5-8 and TRBJ1-5; D gene uncertain. The germline V and J ends were trimmed by 1 base and 8 bases, with 10 bases remaining between them. This CDR3 spans 13 amino acids. Germline values: CDR1 SGHTS, CDR2 YDEGEE. The CDR3 region is CASSLLGGEPQHF. DNA of the CDR3: TGTGCCAGCAGCTTGCTAGGTGGCGAGCCCCAGCATTTT. The full variable domain, its missing parts supplied by reference TRBV5-8 and TRBJ1-5, is EAGVTQSPTHLIKTRGQQATLRCSPISGHTSVYWYQQALGLGLQFLLWYDEGEERNRGNFPPRFSGRQFPNYSSELNVNALELEDSALYLCASSLLGGEPQHFGDGTRLSIL.

CDR3 amino acids: CASRGTEYEQYF. The CDR3, as DNA: TGTGCCAGCAGAGGGACAGAGTACGAGCAGTACTTC. V usage is TRBV6-5 and J usage is TRBJ2-7; 7 bases are a match to TRBD1. The CDR3 is made up of 12 amino acids. The germline CDR1 and CDR2 sequences are MNHEY and SVGAGI. V shed 6 bases, J shed 4 bases, and the junction held 3 bases outside the gene matches.

The rearrangement uses TRBV19 and TRBJ2-7; maybe TRBD1 (6 bases). V lost 3 bases and J 3 bases, leaving 15 bases between the germline ends. The CDR3 has 15 residues. Germline V gene data show CDR1 as LNHDA and CDR2 as SQIVND (reference sequence). The CDR3 nucleotides read TGTGCCAGTAGTATGGCCCACAGGGCAATCTACGAGCAGTACTTC. Amino acid sequence: CASSMAHRAIYEQYF.

CDR3 protein: CATSRDIAGPTYNEQFF. In nucleotides, the CDR3 is TGTGCCACCAGCAGAGACATAGCGGGTCCGACCTACAATGAGCAGTTCTTC. V is TRBV15 and J is TRBJ2-1, with 7 bases that match TRBD2. The V gene end was trimmed by 0 bases and the J gene end by 2 bases; junction bases not matched to a gene: 7. This CDR3 has 17 residues. Per the germline V gene, CDR1 is LNHNV and CDR2 is YYDKDF (reference sequence).

The chain joins TRBV5-1 to TRBJ2-1; no reliable D call. Trimming cost V 3 bases and J 0 bases, with 4 bases left between them. Germline V gene data show CDR1 as SGHRS and CDR2 as YFSETQ. The length of the CDR3 is 13 residues. This CDR3 reads CASSSGSYNEQFF. CDR3 sequence (DNA): TGCGCCAGCAGCTCCGGCTCCTACAATGAGCAGTTCTTC.

V usage is TRBV6-5 and J usage is TRBJ2-1, with TRBD1 identical over 9 bases. This CDR3 comprises 15 residues. Losses at the gene ends were 4 bases for V and 4 bases for J; bases not matched to a gene: 5. Germline V gene sequence: CDR1 MNHEY, CDR2 SVGAGI. CDR3 region: CASSSRDREYNEQFF. The CDR3 nucleotides are TGTGCCAGCAGTTCACGGGACAGGGAATACAATGAGCAGTTCTTC.

The rearrangement uses TRBV24-1 and TRBJ2-5, with D perhaps matching TRBD1 (7 bases). V was shortened by 9 bases and J by 5 bases, with 24 bases between the two germline ends. CDR3 length: 16 amino acids. From germline, CDR1 is KGHDR and CDR2 SFDVKD. CDR3 coding DNA: TGTGCCACCTCCAGTCCCGGGACTGCAGGGGGGGAGACCCAGTACTTC. This encodes CATSSPGTAGGETQYF.

The rearrangement uses TRBV5-6 and TRBJ1-1; 7 bases agree with TRBD1. V shed 3 bases, J shed 1 base, and the junction held 3 bases outside the gene matches. CDR1 and CDR2 (germline): SGHDT, YYEEEE. This CDR3 comprises 14 residues. The CDR3 DNA reads TGTGCCAGCAGCTGGGACAGCCAGAACACTGAAGCTTTCTTT. Translating it yields CASSWDSQNTEAFF.

The rearrangement links TRBV30 to TRBJ1-6; TRBD1 is a possible D gene (6 bases). The germline V gene has CDR1 GTSNPN and CDR2 SVGIG (reference sequence). The CDR3 runs to 18 residues. V lost 2 bases, J lost 9 bases, and 26 bases lay in between. CDR3 sequence (DNA): TGTGCCTGGAGTTTCTCTCAAGGACCGGGACATAGTACTTCACCCCTCCACTTT. It yields the protein CAWSFSQGPGHSTSPLHF. Combining the CDR3 with reference TRBV30 and TRBJ1-6 gives the whole variable domain SQTIHQWPATLVQPVGSPLSLECTVEGTSNPNLYWYRQAAGRGLQLLFYSVGIGQISSEVPQNLSASRPQDRQFILSSKKLLLSDSGFYLCAWSFSQGPGHSTSPLHFGNGTRLTVT.

The chain uses TRBV7-2 and TRBJ2-5; 7 bases fit TRBD2. Germline CDR1 is SGHTA and CDR2 is FQGNSA. The V and J ends lost 8 bases and 5 bases, in that order; junction bases with no gene match: 11. The CDR3 is made up of 14 amino acids. The CDR3 bases are TGTGCCAGCGTGCCCCAGGGAGGGAGGGAGACCCAGTACTTC. Amino acid sequence: CASVPQGGRETQYF.

The gene calls are TRBV7-2 and TRBJ1-2; D gene ambiguous. Germline CDR1 is SGHTA and CDR2 is FQGNSA. Trimming took off 8 bases at V and 4 bases at J, with 11 bases between the two ends. The CDR3 is 12 amino acids. CDR3 DNA: TGTGCCAGCGGTCTCGAGGTCTATGGCTACACCTTC. Translation gives CASGLEVYGYTF.

This chain joins TRBV5-1 and TRBJ1-4, with D perhaps matching TRBD1 (5 bases). The V and J ends lost 0 bases and 7 bases respectively, with 13 bases between them. The CDR3 consists of 15 residues. Germline-derived CDR1 and CDR2 are SGHRS and YFSETQ. The CDR3 protein is CASSLAGGVREKLFF. DNA of the CDR3: TGCGCCAGCAGCTTGGCCGGGGGGGTGCGTGAAAAACTGTTTTTT.

This chain links TRBV4-1 with TRBJ2-7; TRBD2 matches 8 bases. Trimming removed 1 base from V and 6 bases from J; junction bases left unmatched: 8. The CDR3 consists of 15 residues. Germline V gene sequence: CDR1 MGHRA, CDR2 YSYEKL. For the CDR3, the DNA is TGCGCCAGCAGCCAAGTGGGGACTAGAAATCGCGAGCAGTACTTC. It specifies CASSQVGTRNREQYF.

The rearrangement joins TRBV11-2 to TRBJ2-5, with D possibly being TRBD1 (5 bases). The germline V gene has CDR1 SGHAT and CDR2 FQNNGV. V lost 8 bases, J lost 1 base, and 14 bases lay in between. The CDR3 length is 14 residues. The CDR3 reads CASAVGAAQETQYF. DNA of the CDR3: TGTGCCAGCGCAGTAGGGGCGGCCCAAGAGACCCAGTACTTC.

This rearrangement joins TRBV6-5 to TRBJ2-7; 8 bases match TRBD1. After removal of 5 bases from V and 4 bases from J, the junction contained 7 bases not matched to a gene. The CDR3 contains 14 residues. The V gene's germline CDR1 is MNHEY and CDR2 SVGAGI. DNA of the CDR3: TGTGCCAGCAGTAGGGCAGGGGGCCGGTACGAGCAGTACTTC. Amino acid sequence: CASSRAGGRYEQYF.

The chain couples TRBV28 to TRBJ1-2; 7 nucleotides agree with TRBD1. With V trimmed by 7 bases and J by 3 bases, 8 bases remained unmatched. The germline gives CDR1 MDHEN, CDR2 SYDVKM. The CDR3 loop spans 14 amino acids. The CDR3 nucleotides are TGTGCCAGCACCCTTCCGGGACAGTACTATGGCTACACCTTC. This gives the protein CASTLPGQYYGYTF.

A single count supports this clone. This chain links TRBV4-3 with TRBJ2-7; the D is unclear. The ends were cut back, 1 base at V and 3 bases at J, with 7 bases in the middle. The germline CDR1 and CDR2 sequences are LGHNA and YSLEER. This CDR3 comprises 13 residues. The CDR3 DNA reads as TGCGCCAGCAGCCAAGCGGTTCACTACGAGCAGTACTTC. It codes for CASSQAVHYEQYF.

The rearrangement links TRBV7-9 to TRBJ2-5; 7 positions agree with TRBD2. Germline V gene lookup returns CDR1 SEHNR and CDR2 FQNEAQ (reference sequence). This CDR3 has 14 residues. The junction had 3 bases not matched to a gene; V was cut back by 4 bases and J by 1 base. CDR3 in DNA: TGTGCCAGCAGCTCAGGACTAGGCCAAGAGACCCAGTACTTC. Protein product: CASSSGLGQETQYF.

The rearrangement joins TRBV6-6 to TRBJ1-1; D gene ambiguous. This CDR3 comprises 15 residues. From germline, CDR1 is MNHNY and CDR2 SVGAGI (reference sequence). Trimming shortened V by 2 bases and J by 5 bases, and 15 bases separated the two germline ends. Here the CDR3 reads CASSYEAGRGTEAFF. CDR3 DNA: TGTGCCAGCAGTTACGAGGCCGGTCGAGGGACTGAAGCTTTCTTT.

This rearrangement joins TRBV9 to TRBJ1-3; tentatively, D is TRBD1 (5 bases). The CDR3 covers 18 residues. Per the germline V gene, CDR1 is SGDLS and CDR2 is YYNGEE. V lost 1 base to trimming and J lost 0 bases, with 17 bases between them. CDR3 DNA sequence: TGTGCCAGCAGCGTAATTGTTTCGCAGGGCCTCTCTGGAAACACCATATATTTT. Amino acids: CASSVIVSQGLSGNTIYF.

V usage is TRBV7-9 and J usage is TRBJ2-5; 10 bases match TRBD2. CDR1 SEHNR and CDR2 FQNEAQ come from the germline V gene (reference sequence). V dropped 5 bases and J dropped 1; count of bases not matched to a gene: 4. This CDR3 comprises 15 residues. CDR3 amino acids: CASSRTSGFQETQYF. CDR3 DNA sequence: TGTGCCAGCAGCCGGACTAGCGGTTTCCAAGAGACCCAGTACTTC.

This clone was seen a handful of times. This rearrangement joins TRBV6-2 or TRBV6-3 to TRBJ2-1; no clear D gene. CDR1 MNHEY and CDR2 SVGEGT come from the germline V gene. The CDR3 covers 14 residues. The V gene lost 5 bases and the J gene lost 3 bases, with 11 bases spanning the gap. CDR3 loop: CASSKTLGYNEQFF. CDR3 sequence (DNA): TGTGCCAGCAGTAAGACATTGGGCTACAATGAGCAGTTCTTC.

The chain has TRBV24-1 and TRBJ2-6; 7 bases are shared with TRBD2. CDR1 is KGHDR, CDR2 SFDVKD, per germline. With V trimmed by 12 bases and J by 2 bases, 6 bases remained unmatched. The length of the CDR3 is 14 residues. As DNA, the CDR3 is TGTGCCCCCTCGCGGGGGACTGGGGCCAACGTCCTGACTTTC. This codes for CAPSRGTGANVLTF.

V gene TRBV2 combines with J gene TRBJ2-7, with D possibly TRBD2 on 6 matching bases. Germline CDR1 is SNHLY and CDR2 is FYNNEI. The CDR3 length is 15 residues. V lost 6 bases, J lost 7 bases, and 22 bases lay in between. Here the CDR3 reads CASSAGGLRTREQYF. The CDR3 DNA follows: TGTGCCAGCAGCGCAGGAGGGCTACGAACGAGAGAGCAGTACTTC.

J is TRBJ2-7 and V is TRBV6-5; 8 bases fit TRBD1. CDR1 MNHEY and CDR2 SVGAGI come from the germline V gene. Losses at the gene ends were 11 bases for V and 5 bases for J; bases not matched to a gene: 8. The CDR3 loop spans 12 amino acids. CDR3 DNA: TGTGCCTGCCAGCAGGGGGCCCACGAGCAGTACTTC. Its protein product is CACQQGAHEQYF.

This clone showed up just once. The chain recombines TRBV19 with TRBJ1-4; 8 bases are shared with TRBD1. J lost 3 bases, V lost 5 bases, and 8 bases had no gene match. Looked up from germline, CDR1 is LNHDA and CDR2 is SQIVND (reference sequence). CDR3 size: 16 residues. In nucleotides, the CDR3 is TGTGCCAGTAGTGTATACTCGGGACAGGCTAATGAAAAACTGTTTTTT. Protein sequence: CASSVYSGQANEKLFF. The full variable domain, with the rest looked up from reference TRBV19 and TRBJ1-4, is DGGITQSPKYLFRKEGQNVTLSCEQNLNHDAMYWYRQDPGQGLRLIYYSQIVNDFQKGDIAEGYSVSREKKESFPLTVTSAQKNPTAFYLCASSVYSGQANEKLFFGSGTQLSVL.

The chain recombines TRBV7-9 with TRBJ2-4, with D perhaps TRBD2 (6 bases). Germline V gives CDR1 SEHNR, CDR2 FQNEAQ (reference sequence). V was trimmed by 0 bases and J by 8 bases, leaving 23 bases between them. The CDR3 extends over 18 amino acids. CDR3 in amino acids: CASSLALQGGVSRDIQYF. In nucleotides, the CDR3 is TGTGCCAGCAGCTTAGCGCTTCAGGGAGGAGTTTCTAGGGACATTCAGTACTTC.

J is TRBJ1-3 and V is TRBV18; a possible D gene is TRBD1 (6 bases). Germline V CDR1 and CDR2: KGHSH, LQKENI. Trimming removed 2 bases from V and 2 bases from J, with 13 bases in between. This CDR3 has 16 amino acids. Here the CDR3 reads CASSPKARGTGNTIYF. The CDR3 DNA is TGTGCCAGCTCACCAAAGGCCAGGGGAACTGGAAACACCATATATTTT.